Below are 3 T cell receptor beta chains sequenced from a single sample in a study of T cells after yellow fever vaccination. TCRdb re-called the 5' RACE reads through MiXCR, storing one row per CDR3 protein. The table records over 200,000 distinct CDR3 sequences, roughly 6.8% of them present only once. Sequenced here: CD4+ T cells sorted from PBMCs, sampled on the day of the yellow fever booster vaccination. Every receptor here comes from a young man who received the YFV17D yellow fever vaccine.

This clonotype was seen at least ten times. This chain joins TRBV28 and TRBJ1-4; D perhaps matches TRBD1 (6 bases). Germline CDR1 MDHEN, CDR2 SYDVKM. This CDR3 comprises 14 residues. The germline V and J ends were trimmed by 1 base and 5 bases, with 8 bases remaining between them. The CDR3 nucleotides are TGTGCCAGCAGTTTATCGGGGGGCAATGAAAAACTGTTTTTT. Its protein is CASSLSGGNEKLFF.

The rearrangement joins TRBV14 to TRBJ2-1, with D possibly TRBD2 on 5 matching bases. In germline, CDR1 is SGHDN, CDR2 FVKESK. The CDR3 has 16 residues. Trimming took off 1 base at V and 10 bases at J, with 20 bases between the two ends. This CDR3 reads CASSQVLAFLPREQFF. The CDR3 DNA follows: TGTGCCAGCAGCCAAGTGTTAGCGTTCCTCCCGCGGGAGCAGTTCTTC. The variable domain in full, completed from reference TRBV14 and TRBJ2-1, reads EAGVTQFPSHSVIEKGQTVTLRCDPISGHDNLYWYRRVMGKEIKFLLHFVKESKQDESGMPNNRFLAERTGGTYSTLKVQPAELEDSGVYFCASSQVLAFLPREQFFGPGTRLTVL.

The genes are TRBV9 and TRBJ2-3, with D possibly TRBD2 on 5 matching bases. Deletions cut 2 bases from V and 0 bases from J, with 7 bases between. Germline loops: CDR1 SGDLS, CDR2 YYNGEE. The CDR3 spans 14 residues. The CDR3 loop reads CASSVSVSTDTQYF. The CDR3 DNA sequence: TGTGCCAGCAGCGTTAGCGTCAGCACAGATACGCAGTATTTT.